This T cell receptor beta chain was captured by sequencing in a study of T cell responses to AZD1222 COVID-19 vaccine (dated by TCRdb to about 2021). Background for the entire study: A total of under 250 trial participants underwent TCR sequencing, of whom around 210 had received two doses of AZD1222 and 26 had received two doses of the MenACWY control vaccine. Trial participants were enrolled by age into 18-55, 56-69 and 70-plus year subgroups, with roughly 160, 29 and 62 TCR-sequenced participants respectively. The research as a whole found: Conclusions about previously exposed vaccinees are limited, since just five to seven AZD1222 recipients were seropositive for SARS-CoV-2 at baseline. The whole spike protein was spanned by vaccine-associated CD4 TCRs, and dominant responses were seen in regions 160-218 and 743-854. After two AZD1222 doses, spike-specific TCR breadth and depth were significantly higher than at day 0 and than in MenACWY recipients. Because no day 14 peak-response samples were available, repertoires were characterized only after the peak T cell response. The 56-69-year group was small, and its depth increase did not reach significance, likely because of low power. Participants were mostly white British and included more females than males, and it was suggested by the authors that clonal diversity may have been underestimated. Reportedly, almost half of the unique spike-specific TCRs recognized epitopes lying outside the regions that are mutated in the B.1.351 and B.1.1.7 variants.

The CDR3 holds 11 amino acids from the cysteine to the phenylalanine. The CDR3 DNA has 33 bases and is translated from base 1. Taken from the germline V gene (reference sequence), the CDR1 and CDR2 loops are SEHNR and FQNEAQ. This clone appeared a single time. No cognate antigen has been identified for it. One end of the junction fails to match germline, which may point to a read error. The CDR3 regions of human TCRbeta chains were subjected to immunosequencing. Processing in the source paper ran as follows. TCRs in the repertoires were compared against a reference library of SARS-CoV-2-specific TCRs that had been generated with the MIRA antigen-specificity platform. Breadth was defined as the fraction of unique TCRs that were SARS-CoV-2-associated, and depth was defined as the fraction of total T cells that were SARS-CoV-2-associated. Using the MIRA data, each spike-specific TCR was mapped to the spike region that the TCR reacts to and placed in a CD4 or CD8 class. Log10-transformed breadth and depth values were compared by one-way ANOVA with Sidak's multiple comparisons tests. Drawn from immuneACCESS, this table holds only the in-frame rearrangements with V and J called that TCRdb kept. Clones are partly lost; checked studies trace under half to an unresolved V gene and leave the rest unexplained. Clonal size and the V and J genes are those of that table, whereas D and trimming came from the DNA. The sample table lists approximately 150,000 clones, 70% to 90% of them with a count of one. Roughly 5.2% of the sample rests with the top ten.

The time point label corresponds to: about 28 days (+/-7) after the second vaccine dose. Reading the label with the study, this specimen's treatment or condition is: meningococcal conjugate vaccine given as trial control. Vaccinee samples came from UK trials COV001 and COV002, including a single-blind randomized controlled phase 2/3 trial of AZD1222 (ChAdOx1 nCoV-19) in healthy adults. For TCRbeta chain sequencing, PBMC samples from trial participants were taken at day 0 and at day 28 after the second dose. The receptor's source is an adult who received the MenACWY meningococcal vaccine as a control. Rearrangement joined TRBV7-9 to TRBJ2-7; the D gene assignment is ambiguous. The material sequenced was peripheral blood, taken 28 days after the second dose of the MenACWY control vaccine. The CDR3 protein is CASSLAGSSQF. The DNA reads TGTGCCAGCAGCTTAGCGGGGTCGAGTCAATTC. With all but the CDR3 taken from the reference TRBV7-9 and TRBJ2-7 genes, the full variable domain is: DTGVSQNPRHKITKRGQNVTFRCDPISEHNRLYWYRQTLGQGPEFLTYFQNEAQLEKSRLLSDRFSAERPKGSFSTLEIQRTEQGDSAMYLCASSLAGSSQFGPGTRLTVT.